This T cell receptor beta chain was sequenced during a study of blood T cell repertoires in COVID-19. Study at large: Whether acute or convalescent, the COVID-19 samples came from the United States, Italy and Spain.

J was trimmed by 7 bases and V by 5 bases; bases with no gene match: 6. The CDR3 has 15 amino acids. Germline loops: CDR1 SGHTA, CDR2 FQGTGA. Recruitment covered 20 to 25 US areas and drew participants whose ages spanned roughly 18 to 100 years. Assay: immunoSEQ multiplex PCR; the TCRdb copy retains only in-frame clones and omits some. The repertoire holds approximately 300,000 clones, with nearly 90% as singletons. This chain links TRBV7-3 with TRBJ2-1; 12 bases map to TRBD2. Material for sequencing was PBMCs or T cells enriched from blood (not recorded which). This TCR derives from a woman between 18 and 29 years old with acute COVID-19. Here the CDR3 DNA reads TGTGCCAGCAGCCTGGGACTAGCGGGTGGAAATGAGCAGTTCTTC. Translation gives CASSLGLAGGNEQFF.